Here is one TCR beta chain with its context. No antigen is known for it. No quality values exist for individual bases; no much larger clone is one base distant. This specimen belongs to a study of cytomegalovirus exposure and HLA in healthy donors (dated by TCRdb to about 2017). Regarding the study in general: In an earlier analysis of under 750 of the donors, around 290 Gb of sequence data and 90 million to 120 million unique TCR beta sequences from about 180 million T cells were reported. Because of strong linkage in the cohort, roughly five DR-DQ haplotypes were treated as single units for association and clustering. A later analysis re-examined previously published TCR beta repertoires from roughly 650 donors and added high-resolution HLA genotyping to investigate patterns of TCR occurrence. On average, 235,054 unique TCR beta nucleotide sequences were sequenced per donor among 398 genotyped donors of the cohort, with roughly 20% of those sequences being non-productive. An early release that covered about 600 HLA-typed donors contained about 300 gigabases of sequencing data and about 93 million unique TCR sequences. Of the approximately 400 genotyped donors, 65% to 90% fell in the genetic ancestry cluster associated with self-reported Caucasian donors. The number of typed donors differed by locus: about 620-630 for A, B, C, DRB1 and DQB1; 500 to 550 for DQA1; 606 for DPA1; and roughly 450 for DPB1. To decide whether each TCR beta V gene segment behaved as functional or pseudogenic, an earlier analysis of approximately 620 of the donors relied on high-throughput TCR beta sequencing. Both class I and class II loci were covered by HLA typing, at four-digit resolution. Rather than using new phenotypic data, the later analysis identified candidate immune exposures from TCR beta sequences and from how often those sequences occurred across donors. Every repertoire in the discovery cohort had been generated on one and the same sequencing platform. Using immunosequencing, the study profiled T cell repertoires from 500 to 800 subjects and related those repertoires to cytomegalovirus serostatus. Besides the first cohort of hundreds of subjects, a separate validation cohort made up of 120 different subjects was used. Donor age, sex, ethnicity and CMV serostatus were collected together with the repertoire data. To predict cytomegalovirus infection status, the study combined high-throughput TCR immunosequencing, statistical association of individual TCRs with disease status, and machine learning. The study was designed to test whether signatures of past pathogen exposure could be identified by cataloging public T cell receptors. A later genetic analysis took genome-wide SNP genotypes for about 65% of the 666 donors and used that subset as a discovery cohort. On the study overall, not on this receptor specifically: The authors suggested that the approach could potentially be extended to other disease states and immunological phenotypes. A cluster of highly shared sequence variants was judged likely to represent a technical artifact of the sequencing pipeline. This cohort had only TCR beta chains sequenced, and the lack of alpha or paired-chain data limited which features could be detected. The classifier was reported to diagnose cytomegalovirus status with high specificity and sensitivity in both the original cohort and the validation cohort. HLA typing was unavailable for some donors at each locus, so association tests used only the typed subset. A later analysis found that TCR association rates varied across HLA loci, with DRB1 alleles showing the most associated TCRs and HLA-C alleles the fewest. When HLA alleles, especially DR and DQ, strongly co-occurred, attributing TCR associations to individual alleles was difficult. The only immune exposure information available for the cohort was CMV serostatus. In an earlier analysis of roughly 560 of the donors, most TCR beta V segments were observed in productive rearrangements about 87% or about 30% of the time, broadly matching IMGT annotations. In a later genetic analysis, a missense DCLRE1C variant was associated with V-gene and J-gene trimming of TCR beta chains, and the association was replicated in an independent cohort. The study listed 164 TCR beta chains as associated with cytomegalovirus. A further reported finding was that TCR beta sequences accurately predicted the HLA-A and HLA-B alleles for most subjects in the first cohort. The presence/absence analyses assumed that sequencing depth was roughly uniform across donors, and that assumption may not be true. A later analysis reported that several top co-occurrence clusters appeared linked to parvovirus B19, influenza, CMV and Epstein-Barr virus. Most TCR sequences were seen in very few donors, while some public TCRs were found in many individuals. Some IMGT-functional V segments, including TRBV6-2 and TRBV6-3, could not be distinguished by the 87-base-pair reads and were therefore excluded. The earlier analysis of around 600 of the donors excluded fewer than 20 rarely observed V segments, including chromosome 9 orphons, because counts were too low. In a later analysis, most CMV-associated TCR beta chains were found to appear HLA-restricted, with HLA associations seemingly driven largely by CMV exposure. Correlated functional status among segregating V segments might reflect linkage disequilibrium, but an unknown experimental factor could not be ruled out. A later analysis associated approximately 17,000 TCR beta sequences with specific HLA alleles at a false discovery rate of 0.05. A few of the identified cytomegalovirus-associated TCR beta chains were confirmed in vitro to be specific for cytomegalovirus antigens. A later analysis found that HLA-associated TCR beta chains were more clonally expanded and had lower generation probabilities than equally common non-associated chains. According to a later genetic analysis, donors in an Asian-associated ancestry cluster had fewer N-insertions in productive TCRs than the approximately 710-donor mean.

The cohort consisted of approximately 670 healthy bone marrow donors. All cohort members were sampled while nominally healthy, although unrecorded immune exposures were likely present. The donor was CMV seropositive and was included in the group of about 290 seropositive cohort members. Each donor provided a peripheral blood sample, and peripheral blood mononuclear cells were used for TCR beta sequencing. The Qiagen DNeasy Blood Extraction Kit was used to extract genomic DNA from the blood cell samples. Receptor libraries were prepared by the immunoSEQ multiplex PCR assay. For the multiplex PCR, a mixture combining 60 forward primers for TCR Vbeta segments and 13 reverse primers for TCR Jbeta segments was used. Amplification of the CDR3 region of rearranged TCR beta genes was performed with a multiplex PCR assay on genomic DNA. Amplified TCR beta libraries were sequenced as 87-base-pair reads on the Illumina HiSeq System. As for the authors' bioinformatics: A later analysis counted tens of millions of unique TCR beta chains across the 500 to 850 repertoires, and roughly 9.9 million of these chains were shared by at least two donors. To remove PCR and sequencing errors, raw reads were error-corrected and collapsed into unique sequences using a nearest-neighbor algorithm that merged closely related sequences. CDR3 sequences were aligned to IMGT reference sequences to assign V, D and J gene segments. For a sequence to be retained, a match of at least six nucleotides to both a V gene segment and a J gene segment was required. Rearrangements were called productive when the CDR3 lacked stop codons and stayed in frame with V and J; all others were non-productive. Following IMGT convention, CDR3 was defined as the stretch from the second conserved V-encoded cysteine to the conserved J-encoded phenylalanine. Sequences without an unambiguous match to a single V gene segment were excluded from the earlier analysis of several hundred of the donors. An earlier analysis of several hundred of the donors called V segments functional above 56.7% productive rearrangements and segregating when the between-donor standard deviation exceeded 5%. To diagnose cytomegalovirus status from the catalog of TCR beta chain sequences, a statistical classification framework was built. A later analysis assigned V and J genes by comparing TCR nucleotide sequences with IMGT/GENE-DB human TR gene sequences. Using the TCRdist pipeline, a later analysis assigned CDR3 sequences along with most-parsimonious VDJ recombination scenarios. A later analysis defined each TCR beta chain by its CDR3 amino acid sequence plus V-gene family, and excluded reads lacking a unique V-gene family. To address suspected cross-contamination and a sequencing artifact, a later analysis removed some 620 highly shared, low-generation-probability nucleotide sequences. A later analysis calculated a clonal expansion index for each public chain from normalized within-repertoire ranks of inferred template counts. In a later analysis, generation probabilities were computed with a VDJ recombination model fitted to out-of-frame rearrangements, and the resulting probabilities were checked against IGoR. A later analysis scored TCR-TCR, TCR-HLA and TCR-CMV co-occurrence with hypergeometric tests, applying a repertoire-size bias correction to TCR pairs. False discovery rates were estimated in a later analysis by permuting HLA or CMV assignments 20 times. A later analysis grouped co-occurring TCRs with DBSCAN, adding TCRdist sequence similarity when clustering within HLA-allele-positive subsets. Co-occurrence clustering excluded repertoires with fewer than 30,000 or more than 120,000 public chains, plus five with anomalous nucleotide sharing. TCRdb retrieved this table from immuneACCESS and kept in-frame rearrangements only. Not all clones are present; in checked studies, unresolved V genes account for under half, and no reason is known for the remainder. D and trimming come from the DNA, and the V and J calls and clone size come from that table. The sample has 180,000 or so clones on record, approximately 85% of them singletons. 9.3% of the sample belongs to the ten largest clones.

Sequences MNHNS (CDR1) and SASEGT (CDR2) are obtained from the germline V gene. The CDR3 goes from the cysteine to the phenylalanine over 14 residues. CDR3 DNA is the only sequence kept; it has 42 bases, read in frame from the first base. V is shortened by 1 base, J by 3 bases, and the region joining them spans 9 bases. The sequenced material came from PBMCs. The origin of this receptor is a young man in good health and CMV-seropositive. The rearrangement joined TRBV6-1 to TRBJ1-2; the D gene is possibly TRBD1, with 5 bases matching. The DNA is TGTGCCAGCAGTGAAGGGGGCTGGTACTATGGCTACACCTTC. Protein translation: CASSEGGWYYGYTF.